The 20 T cell receptor beta chains presented below share a single source sample, sequenced in a study of blood T cell repertoires in COVID-19. Sequencing was performed with immunoSEQ multiplex PCR; in TCRdb, only in-frame clones are kept and a portion is missing. The data hold 150,000 to 200,000 clones, with around 84% observed a single time. Specimen: peripheral blood. The source of these receptors is a woman of 80 years or more with COVID-19, enrolled during active disease.

The chain employs TRBV7-2 and TRBJ1-3; 7 bases are a match to TRBD1. The CDR3 extends over 14 amino acids. Trimming took 5 bases from V and 4 from J; bases not matched to a gene: 5. Germline CDR1 SGHTA, CDR2 FQGNSA. The DNA for the CDR3 is TGTGCCAGCAGCATTTGGACAGGCGGAAACACCATATATTTT. It specifies CASSIWTGGNTIYF.

The chain couples TRBV5-3 to TRBJ1-2; D remains unclear. TRBV5-3 qualifies as an ORF whose function is uncertain. The length of the CDR3 is 14 residues. The ends were cut back, 0 bases at V and 7 bases at J, with 13 bases in the middle. The CDR3 DNA follows: TGTGCCAGAAGCTTGGCCGCGGGGAAATCTGGCTACACCTTC. This sequence encodes CARSLAAGKSGYTF.

This clone was detected only once. The chain recombines TRBV5-1 with TRBJ2-1; D is unresolved. V was shortened by 4 bases and J by 0 bases, with 17 bases between the two germline ends. The length of the CDR3 is 17 residues. The germline V gene has CDR1 SGHRS and CDR2 YFSETQ. In DNA form, the CDR3 reads TGCGCCAGCAGCCGAGACCCGAGCGCGAGCTCCTACAATGAGCAGTTCTTC. This sequence encodes CASSRDPSASSYNEQFF. Full variable domain (remainder filled in from reference TRBV5-1 and TRBJ2-1): KAGVTQTPRYLIKTRGQQVTLSCSPISGHRSVSWYQQTPGQGLQFLFEYFSETQRNKGNFPGRFSGRQFSNSRSEMNVSTLELGDSALYLCASSRDPSASSYNEQFFGPGTRLTVL.

The V call is TRBV2, the J call TRBJ1-1, with 8 nucleotides matching TRBD1. Per the germline V gene, CDR1 is SNHLY and CDR2 is FYNNEI. The CDR3 is 13 amino acids. V gave up 5 bases and J gave up 7 bases; unmatched junction bases: 6. The CDR3 DNA reads TGTGCCAGCAGTTTACAGGGGGTTGGTGAAGCTTTCTTT. It specifies CASSLQGVGEAFF.

With regard to this clone: Other DNA sequences of this sample code for an identical CDR3. CDR3 protein: CASSPGTANYGYTF. CDR3 nucleotides: TGTGCCAGCAGTCCGGGGACAGCCAACTATGGCTACACCTTC. The chain links TRBV6-5 to TRBJ1-2, with 7 nucleotides matching TRBD1. The V gene's germline CDR1 is MNHEY and CDR2 SVGAGI. V dropped 5 bases and J dropped 2; count of bases not matched to a gene: 5. The CDR3 extends over 14 amino acids.

This clone was counted ten times or more. This chain links TRBV12-3 or TRBV12-4 with TRBJ1-2; 7 nucleotides agree with TRBD1. The ends lost 5 bases at V and 5 bases at J; junction bases unmatched: 2. CDR3 length: 12 amino acids. CDR3 sequence reads: CASSIQGYGYTF. The CDR3 nucleotides are TGTGCCAGCAGTATACAGGGGTATGGCTACACCTTC.

J is TRBJ2-5 and V is TRBV12-5; D is unclear. Germline CDR1 is LGHNT and CDR2 is FRNRAP. Trimming took 1 base from V and 7 from J, leaving 4 bases between them. This CDR3 contains 11 residues. The CDR3 protein is CASGLGGTQYF. Here the CDR3 DNA reads TGTGCTAGTGGTTTGGGAGGGACCCAGTACTTC.

The chain uses TRBV4-1 and TRBJ1-1; D not resolved. The V gene's germline CDR1 is MGHRA and CDR2 YSYEKL. The CDR3 runs 12 residues. Trimming removed 2 bases from V and 5 bases from J, with 6 bases in between. Written as DNA, the CDR3 is TGCGCCAGCAGCCAATATAGAACTGAAGCTTTCTTT. Its translation: CASSQYRTEAFF.

The chain links TRBV4-2 to TRBJ2-2, with D maybe TRBD2 (5 bases). The V gene lost 0 bases and the J gene lost 7 bases, with 15 bases spanning the gap. Germline CDR1 LGHNA, CDR2 YNFKEQ. CDR3 length: 16 residues. DNA of the CDR3: TGTGCCAGCAGCCAAGATCCCCGTAGCGCGGGCGGGGAGCTGTTTTTT. Protein sequence: CASSQDPRSAGGELFF.

The chain has TRBV7-2 and TRBJ1-1, with D maybe TRBD1 (6 bases). CDR3 length: 13 amino acids. CDR1 and CDR2 from the germline V gene are SGHTA and FQGNSA. The germline V and J ends were trimmed by 3 bases and 6 bases, with 11 bases remaining between them. The CDR3 DNA reads TGTGCCAGCAGCTTTCAGGGGAGGGCTGAAGCTTTCTTT. Translation gives CASSFQGRAEAFF.

V and J are TRBV6-2 or TRBV6-3 and TRBJ2-3; TRBD2 matches 7 bases. Trimming removed 5 bases from V and 2 bases from J; junction bases left unmatched: 7. Looked up from germline, CDR1 is MNHEY and CDR2 is SVGEGT. The CDR3 sequence is 15 residues long. The CDR3 sequence is CASSSTGLPTDTQYF. CDR3 coding DNA: TGTGCCAGCAGTAGCACGGGACTACCCACAGATACGCAGTATTTT.

V and J are TRBV6-6 and TRBJ1-1, with D perhaps matching TRBD1 (5 bases). The CDR3 runs 12 residues. Trimming removed 10 bases at V and 11 bases at J, with 20 bases between. Germline V lookup: CDR1 MNHNY, CDR2 SVGAGI (reference sequence). The CDR3 spells CATESLGGSAFF. CDR3 sequence (DNA): TGTGCCACCGAATCCCTCGGGGGGAGTGCTTTCTTT.

This clone has a single count. The rearrangement uses TRBV7-9 and TRBJ1-1; the D is unclear. Germline V lookup: CDR1 SEHNR, CDR2 FQNEAQ (reference sequence). The CDR3 has 18 amino acids. The ends were cut back, 4 bases at V and 0 bases at J, with 21 bases in the middle. CDR3 loop: CASSYVITTSGVNTEAFF. Here the CDR3 DNA reads TGTGCCAGCAGCTACGTAATTACCACAAGTGGAGTGAACACTGAAGCTTTCTTT.

This clone was counted a single time. The chain employs TRBV4-1 and TRBJ1-4; 10 bases fit TRBD1. Germline values: CDR1 MGHRA, CDR2 YSYEKL. After removal of 4 bases from V and 0 bases from J, the junction contained 8 bases not matched to a gene. This CDR3 is 18 amino acids long. This chain's CDR3 is CASSPGTGVFATNEKLFF. For the CDR3, the DNA is TGCGCCAGCAGCCCCGGGACAGGGGTCTTTGCAACTAATGAAAAACTGTTTTTT.

J is TRBJ2-1 and V is TRBV19, with 12 bases fitting TRBD2. The germline gives CDR1 LNHDA, CDR2 SQIVND (reference sequence). The V segment lost 6 bases and the J segment 7 bases; nucleotides outside the gene matches: 7. CDR3 length: 15 amino acids. CDR3 in amino acids: CASSPTSGSRNEQFF. The CDR3 DNA reads TGTGCCAGTAGCCCGACTAGCGGGAGTAGGAATGAGCAGTTCTTC.

This chain joins TRBV6-5 and TRBJ1-2; the match to TRBD1 covers 8 bases. This CDR3 contains 13 residues. The germline CDR1 and CDR2 sequences are MNHEY and SVGAGI. V gave up 5 bases and J gave up 7 bases; unmatched junction bases: 6. The CDR3 DNA reads as TGTGCCAGCAGTACCCCGGACAGGGCTGGCTACACCTTC. Its protein is CASSTPDRAGYTF.

The rearrangement uses TRBV7-3 and TRBJ2-2; a possible D gene is TRBD1 (6 bases). The germline V gene encodes CDR1 SGHTA and CDR2 FQGTGA. V was pared by 1 base and J by 0 bases, with 6 bases between. The CDR3 sequence is 15 residues long. This chain's CDR3 is CASSLNRANTGELFF. The DNA of the CDR3 is TGTGCCAGCAGCTTAAACAGGGCGAACACCGGGGAGCTGTTTTTT.

V gene TRBV4-2 combines with J gene TRBJ2-7; possible D gene TRBD1, 6 bases. Looked up from germline, CDR1 is LGHNA and CDR2 is YNFKEQ. Trimming removed 3 bases at V and 2 bases at J, with 14 bases between. The CDR3 totals 15 residues. This CDR3 reads CASSQASQGPYEQYF. The CDR3 bases are TGTGCCAGCAGCCAGGCCTCACAGGGACCCTACGAGCAGTACTTC.

On this clone: At one end the junction does not follow the germline gene, possibly because of a read error. The chain employs TRBV5-1 and TRBJ1-1; 7 bases are shared with TRBD1. From germline, CDR1 is SGHRS and CDR2 YFSETQ. The CDR3 consists of 12 residues. The CDR3 DNA sequence: TGCGCCAGCAACTTGAGGGACAGTGAAGCTTTCTTT. It yields the protein CASNLRDSEAFF.

This chain uses TRBV6-5 with TRBJ2-3, with TRBD2 as a possible D gene (5 bases). The germline V gene encodes CDR1 MNHEY and CDR2 SVGAGI. Trimming cost V 4 bases and J 2 bases, with 13 bases left between them. The CDR3 is 15 amino acids. The CDR3 reads CASSSTRLPTDTQYF. The CDR3, as DNA: TGTGCCAGCAGTTCGACAAGACTACCCACAGATACGCAGTATTTT.